The clone carrying this TCR beta chain came up once. No antigen is known for it. Reverse transcribed after extraction, RNA yielded cDNA as the sequencing template. Sequencing used immunoSEQ multiplex PCR; TCRdb keeps in-frame clones, though not all of them. The profile shows roughly 120,000 clones, over 60% of them singletons. Sorting from PBMCs produced CD4+ and CD8+ T cells. CDR3 length: 13 amino acids. Per the germline V gene, CDR1 is MNHNY and CDR2 is SVGAGI (reference sequence). This specimen comes from a study of CD8+ T cells in alopecia areata. Study conclusions and caveats: Especially in alopecia totalis/universalis, lesional scalp showed greater clonality than normal scalp did. Scalp sequencing captures resident alphabeta T cells of normal skin too. Unlike in mice, where it was clearer, TCR sharing across patients was less clear, possibly HLA-related.

The sample taken for sequencing was CD4+ T cells sorted from blood. V is TRBV6-6 and J is TRBJ2-4; D is unresolved. The origin of this receptor is a human donor in good health. CDR3 coding DNA: TGTGGCACAGCTGCTATAGCCAAAAACATTCAGTACTTC. Translated, it gives CGTAAIAKNIQYF.